The TCR beta chain under discussion was sequenced for a study of T cells in narcolepsy. Study summary: Donors had narcolepsy type 1 or type 2, or were healthy controls.

Study results and caveats: Blood of same and different patients, but not healthy controls, reportedly held recurring autoreactive clonotypes. Some memory CD4+ repertoires had no autoreactive clone sequences. Comparing one patient's CSF and blood CD4+ clonotypes highlighted HCRT- and TRIB2-specific autoreactive clonotypes.

Concerning this clone: As yet, its antigen is unknown.

Clones were sequenced by immunoSEQ multiplex PCR, and TCRdb holds only the in-frame ones, with some missing. The data hold 25,000 to 30,000 clones, with 75% to 85% observed a single time. Per the germline V gene, CDR1 is LNHDA and CDR2 is SQIVND (reference sequence). V trimming: 3 bases; J trimming: 8 bases; junction bases outside the gene matches: 7. The CDR3 runs to 14 residues. This clonotype originated in a human donor with narcolepsy. The J gene is TRBJ1-2, the V gene TRBV19, with 9 bases matching TRBD1. Sequencing was performed on CD45RA- memory CD4+ T cells from PBMCs. DNA of the CDR3: TGTGCCAGTAGTATTTGGGGACAGGGAGTCGGCTACACCTTC. Translation gives CASSIWGQGVGYTF. Full variable domain (rest looked up from reference TRBV19 and TRBJ1-2): DGGITQSPKYLFRKEGQNVTLSCEQNLNHDAMYWYRQDPGQGLRLIYYSQIVNDFQKGDIAEGYSVSREKKESFPLTVTSAQKNPTAFYLCASSIWGQGVGYTFGSGTRLTVV.